The sequence of this TCR beta chain was determined in a study of radiotherapy plus CTLA-4 blockade in lung cancer. Study-wide background: Objective responses arose in approximately 17% of patients, and approximately 31% experienced disease control. Notes on the study in general: TCR clones of tumor origin grew in blood after radiotherapy plus ipilimumab. Alongside interferon-beta, early blood T cell clone dynamics were reportedly the best predictor of response.

V lost 4 bases and J lost 0; bases outside the gene matches: 19. The CDR3 has 21 amino acids. The germline gives CDR1 SGDLS, CDR2 YYNGEE. The protocol was immunoSEQ multiplex PCR, while the TCRdb copy is restricted to in-frame clones and leaves out a portion. The sample carries 60,000 to 70,000 clones, around 83% recorded once. It was focal radiation plus CTLA-4 blockade with ipilimumab that patients with chemo-refractory metastatic non-small-cell lung cancer received. Comments on this clone: Its antigen is not identified.

This material consisted of peripheral blood, taken from a patient treated with radiotherapy plus ipilimumab. The source of this sequence is a human donor with non-small cell lung cancer who had a partial response to radiotherapy plus ipilimumab. This chain uses TRBV9 with TRBJ2-5, with TRBD2 matching over 12 bases. The CDR3 sequence is CASSSRPRGALAGGYQETQYF. In DNA form, the CDR3 reads TGTGCCAGCAGCTCCCGACCCAGGGGGGCCCTAGCGGGAGGGTACCAAGAGACCCAGTACTTC.